This is a list of T cell receptor beta chains from one sample in a study of CD8+CD57+ T cells in acquired aplastic anemia. Each CDR3 protein gets one entry after TCRdb re-called the reads with MiXCR. The sample contains 260,000 or so distinct CDR3 sequences, approximately 45% of which appear only once. The specimen sequenced was sorted CD4+, CD8+, or CD8+CD57+ T cells (not recorded which) from PBMCs. These receptors were obtained from a human donor with aplastic anemia. The CDR3 runs from the conserved cysteine through the conserved F or W.

J: TRBJ2-7; V: TRBV29-1; CDR3: CSVGGTYEQYF
J: TRBJ1-3; V: TRBV19; CDR3: CASSITGTNTIYF
J: TRBJ1-2; V: TRBV7-9; CDR3: CASSSSGGVNGYTF
J: TRBJ2-1; V: TRBV11-3; CDR3: CASSSWGGNSYNEQFF
J: TRBJ2-7; V: TRBV19; CDR3: CASSIYGISYEQYF
J: TRBJ1-1; V: TRBV15; CDR3: CATSRKNTEAFF
J: TRBJ1-2; V: TRBV6-2/TRBV6-3; CDR3: CASSTVPSGYGYTF
J: TRBJ2-7; V: TRBV7-2; CDR3: CASSRPGQEYEQYF
J: TRBJ1-5; V: TRBV6-2/TRBV6-3; CDR3: CASTYSNQPQHF
J: TRBJ2-7; V: TRBV6-4; CDR3: CASSDSRGTDHLFGEQYF
J: TRBJ2-7; V: TRBV20-1; CDR3: CSARAAGVQYF
J: TRBJ2-3; V: TRBV5-1; CDR3: CASSPGTSGGGTDTQYF
J: TRBJ2-7; V: TRBV7-9; CDR3: CASSLTGDSYEQYF
J: TRBJ1-1; V: TRBV7-9; CDR3: CASSTRQNFNTEAFF
J: TRBJ1-2; V: TRBV20-1; CDR3: CSARWDGYTF
J: TRBJ1-6; V: TRBV11-2; CDR3: CASSFGPGNYNSPLHF
J: TRBJ1-3; V: TRBV9; CDR3: CASSVGQLGGNTIYF
J: TRBJ2-7; V: TRBV5-5; CDR3: CASSLRGGQSGYEQYF
J: TRBJ1-5; V: TRBV25-1; CDR3: CATPDREGIRNQPQHF
J: TRBJ1-6; V: TRBV19; CDR3: CASSSRRGGLNSPLHF
J: TRBJ1-5; V: TRBV5-4; CDR3: CASSFGPDSNQPQHF
J: TRBJ2-1; V: TRBV27; CDR3: CASSLDSNNEQFF
J: TRBJ2-3; V: TRBV20-1; CDR3: CSASLSGASTDTQCF
J: TRBJ2-2; V: TRBV29-1; CDR3: CSAGEGTGSGELFF
J: TRBJ2-5; V: TRBV30; CDR3: CAWSDGQVQETQYF
J: TRBJ2-1; V: TRBV20-1; CDR3: CSARGTSGYNEQFF
J: TRBJ2-1; V: TRBV6-4; CDR3: CASSLPSSYNEQFF
J: TRBJ1-3; V: TRBV30; CDR3: CAWSTTGSGNTIYF
J: TRBJ1-2; V: TRBV13; CDR3: CASSPQGLGYTF
J: TRBJ2-7; V: TRBV11-3; CDR3: CASRGSWAYEQYF
J: TRBJ1-2; V: TRBV2; CDR3: CASRGRANYGYTF
J: TRBJ2-6; V: TRBV5-1; CDR3: CARASGLESSGANVLTF